In this sample, the clone carrying this T cell receptor beta chain turned up many times. Its antigen is unknown. The team produced cDNA through 5'RACE using 10-nucleotide random UMIs. TCRdb analysed the 5' RACE reads with MiXCR anew, one entry per CDR3 protein. The sample gives over 60,000 distinct CDR3 sequences, under 5.5% of which show up once; about 2% is in the top ten. The data belong to a study of neurological immune-mediated disorders. Study observations and caveats: HTLV-1-associated myelopathy showed the most TCR clonal expansion; multiple sclerosis the least, below healthy controls. One cluster of related CDR3 sequences contained, by phylogenetic grouping, the repertoires of 18 of 34 multiple sclerosis patients and formed a possible signature. The multiple sclerosis repertoire cluster lacked an association with any feature, whether clinical or MRI.

The germline gives CDR1 MNHEY, CDR2 SVGAGI. The CDR3 runs to 15 residues. V lost 10 bases to trimming and J lost 3 bases; unmatched junction nucleotides: 8. The rearrangement uses TRBV6-5 and TRBJ1-5; 11 nucleotides align to TRBD1. The specimen was PBMCs. This TCR was sampled from a woman aged 70-85 years with multiple sclerosis. CDR3 region: CATWTGGKNNQPQHF. The CDR3 DNA sequence: TGTGCCACCTGGACAGGGGGCAAGAACAATCAGCCCCAGCATTTT.